Shown below are 7 T cell receptor beta chains from a single sample sequenced in a study of T cells in Graves' hyperthyroidism and ophthalmopathy. Amplification targeted TCR beta CDR3 regions from RNA transcripts. Using the HTBI primer set, a first-round RT-PCR was run on the TCR CDR3. TCRdb ran MiXCR on the multiplex PCR reads and lists one entry per CDR3 protein. The sample contains 300,000 to 450,000 distinct CDR3 sequences, 11% to 15% of which appear only once. Sample: blood. The receptor source for this set is an older woman with Graves' hyperthyroidism.

This clonotype showed up many times. The genes are TRBV6-1 and TRBJ1-5; perhaps TRBD1 as D (5 bases). This CDR3 contains 15 residues. The ends were cut back, 3 bases at V and 1 base at J, with 10 bases in the middle. Germline CDR1 MNHNS, CDR2 SASEGT. Here the CDR3 reads CASSEGGGSNQPQHF. The CDR3 nucleotides read TGTGCCAGCAGTGAGGGGGGAGGAAGCAATCAGCCCCAGCATTTT.

For this clonotype: A single base separates this from a much larger clone, so it may be a read error. V gene TRBV6-1 combines with J gene TRBJ2-5, with 8 bases aligning to TRBD1. The CDR3 spans 14 residues. Per germline, CDR1 MNHNS and CDR2 SASEGT. Written as DNA, the CDR3 is TGTGCCAGCAAACGGGACAGGCCGGAAGAGGCCCAGTACTTC. Encoded protein: CASKRDRPEEAQYF.

This clonotype was counted only a few times. The chain uses TRBV28 and TRBJ2-5, with 8 bases lining up with TRBD2. After removal of 3 bases from V and 5 bases from J, the junction contained 8 bases not matched to a gene. Germline CDR1 and CDR2: MDHEN and SYDVKM. The CDR3 contains 15 residues. CDR3 sequence (DNA): TGTGCCAGCAGTTTGAGGAGCGGGAGACGGGAGACCCAGTACTTC. Its protein product is CASSLRSGRRETQYF.

This clonotype was found many times. The J gene is TRBJ1-1, the V gene TRBV5-1; 9 bases agree with TRBD1. With V trimmed by 0 bases and J by 11 bases, 5 bases remained unmatched. Per germline, CDR1 SGHRS and CDR2 YFSETQ. The CDR3 consists of 13 residues. CDR3: CASSLVGQGFAFF. In DNA, the CDR3 is TGCGCCAGCAGCTTGGTGGGACAGGGTTTCGCTTTCTTT.

The sample holds many counts of this clonotype. The V and J genes are TRBV6-6 and TRBJ2-7; D is perhaps TRBD1 or TRBD2 (5 bases each). Germline V gives CDR1 MNHNY, CDR2 SVGAGI (reference sequence). There are 17 residues in the CDR3. V lost 2 bases and J lost 6, with 23 bases in between. CDR3 sequence (DNA): TGTGCCAGCAGTTACGGGGCCAGCGCGGGCCTCGGTTCCGAGCAGTACTTC. Amino acid sequence: CASSYGASAGLGSEQYF.

Only a few counts were recorded for this clonotype. The genes are TRBV12-3 or TRBV12-4 and TRBJ2-1; 15 nucleotides line up with TRBD2. CDR3 length: 14 residues. V gave up 3 bases and J gave up 16 bases; unmatched junction bases: 7. As DNA, the CDR3 is TGTGCCAGCAGTTTCGGACTAGCGGGAGGGTATTGTTTCTTC. Translated: CASSFGLAGGYCFF.

The sample holds many counts of this clonotype. The gene calls are TRBV11-2 and TRBJ2-5, with D maybe TRBD2 (5 bases). The CDR3 has 13 amino acids. CDR1 is SGHAT, CDR2 FQNNGV, per germline. V lost 6 bases and J lost 1, with 9 bases in between. For the CDR3, the DNA is TGTGCCAGCAGGGACTGGATCCAAGAGACCCAGTACTTC. This encodes CASRDWIQETQYF.